The sequence of this TCR beta chain was determined in a study of CD8 T cells in ankylosing spondylitis. Study conclusions and caveats: Made up of fewer than 10 highly homologous variants, a TCR beta motif appeared characteristic of ankylosing spondylitis blood.

The V gene's germline CDR1 is SGDLS and CDR2 YYNGEE. The V segment lost 0 bases and the J segment 3 bases; nucleotides outside the gene matches: 8. This CDR3 comprises 16 residues. A few counts support this clonotype. Antigen: not known. Each CDR3 protein gets one entry after TCRdb re-called the 5' RACE reads with MiXCR. The sample contains fewer than 400,000 distinct CDR3 sequences, roughly 8% of which appear only once. The clonotype originates from a male donor with ankylosing spondylitis. Sequencing input: blood, either unsorted or a sorted T cell fraction (not recorded which). V and J are TRBV9 and TRBJ2-7, with 8 bases aligning to TRBD2. The CDR3, as DNA: TGTGCCAGCAGCGTAGTGGGACTAGTCCCTAACTACGAGCAGTACTTC. As protein: CASSVVGLVPNYEQYF.